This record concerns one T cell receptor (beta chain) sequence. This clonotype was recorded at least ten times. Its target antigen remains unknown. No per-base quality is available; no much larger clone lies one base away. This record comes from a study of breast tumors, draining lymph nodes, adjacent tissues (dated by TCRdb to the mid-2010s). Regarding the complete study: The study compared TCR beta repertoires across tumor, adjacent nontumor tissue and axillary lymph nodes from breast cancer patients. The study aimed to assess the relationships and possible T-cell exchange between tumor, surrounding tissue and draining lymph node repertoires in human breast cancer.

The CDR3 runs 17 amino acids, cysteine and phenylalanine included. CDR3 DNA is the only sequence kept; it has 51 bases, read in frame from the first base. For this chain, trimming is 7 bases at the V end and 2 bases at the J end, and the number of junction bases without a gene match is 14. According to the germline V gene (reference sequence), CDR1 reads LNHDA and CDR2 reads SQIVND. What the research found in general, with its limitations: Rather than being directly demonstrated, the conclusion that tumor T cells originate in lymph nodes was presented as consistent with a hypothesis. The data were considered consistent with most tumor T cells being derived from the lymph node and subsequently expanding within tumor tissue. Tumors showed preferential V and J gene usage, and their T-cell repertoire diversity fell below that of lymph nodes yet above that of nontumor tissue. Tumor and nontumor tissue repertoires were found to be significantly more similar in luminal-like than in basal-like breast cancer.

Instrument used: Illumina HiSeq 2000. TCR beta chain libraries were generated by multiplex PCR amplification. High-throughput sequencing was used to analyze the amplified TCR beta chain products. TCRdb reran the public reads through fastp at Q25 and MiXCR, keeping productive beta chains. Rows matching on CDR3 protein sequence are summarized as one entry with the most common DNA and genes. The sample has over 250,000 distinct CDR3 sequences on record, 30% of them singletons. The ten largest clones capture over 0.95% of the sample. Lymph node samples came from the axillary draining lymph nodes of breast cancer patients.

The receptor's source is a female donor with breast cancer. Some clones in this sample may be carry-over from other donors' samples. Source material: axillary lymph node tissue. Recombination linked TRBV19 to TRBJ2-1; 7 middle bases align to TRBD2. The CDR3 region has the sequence CASTSGILTGTYNEQFF. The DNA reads TGTGCCAGTACAAGCGGGATTTTAACTGGGACCTACAATGAGCAGTTCTTC.